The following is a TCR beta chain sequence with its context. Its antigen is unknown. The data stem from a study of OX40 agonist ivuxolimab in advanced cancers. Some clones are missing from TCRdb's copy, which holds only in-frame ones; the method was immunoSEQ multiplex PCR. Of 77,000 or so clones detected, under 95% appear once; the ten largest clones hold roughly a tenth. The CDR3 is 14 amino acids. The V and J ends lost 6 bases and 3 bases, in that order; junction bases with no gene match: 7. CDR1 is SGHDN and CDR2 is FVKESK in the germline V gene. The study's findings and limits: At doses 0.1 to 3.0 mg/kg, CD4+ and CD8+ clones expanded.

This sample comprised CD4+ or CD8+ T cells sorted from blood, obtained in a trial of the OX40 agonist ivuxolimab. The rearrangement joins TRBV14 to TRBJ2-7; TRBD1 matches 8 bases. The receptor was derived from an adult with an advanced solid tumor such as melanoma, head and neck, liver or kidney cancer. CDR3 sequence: CASSPPGQDYEQYF. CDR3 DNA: TGTGCCAGCAGTCCTCCGGGACAGGACTACGAGCAGTACTTC.